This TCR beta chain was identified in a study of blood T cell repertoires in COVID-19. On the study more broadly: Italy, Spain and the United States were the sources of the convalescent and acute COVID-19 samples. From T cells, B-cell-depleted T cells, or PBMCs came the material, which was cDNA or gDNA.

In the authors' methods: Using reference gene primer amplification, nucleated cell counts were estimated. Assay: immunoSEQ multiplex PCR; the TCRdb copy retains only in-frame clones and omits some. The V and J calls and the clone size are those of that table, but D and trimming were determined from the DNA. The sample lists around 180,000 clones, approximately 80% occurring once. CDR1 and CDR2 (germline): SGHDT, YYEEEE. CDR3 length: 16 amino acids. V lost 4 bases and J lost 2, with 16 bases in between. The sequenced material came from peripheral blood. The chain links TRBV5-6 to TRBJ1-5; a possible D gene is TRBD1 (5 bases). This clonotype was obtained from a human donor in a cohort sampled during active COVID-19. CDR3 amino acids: CASSPGPAGRNQPQHF. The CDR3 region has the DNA TGTGCCAGCAGCCCTGGACCGGCGGGGCGCAATCAGCCCCAGCATTTT.